This entry describes one T cell receptor beta chain. This entry comes from a study of blood T cell repertoires in COVID-19. Study-level background: Material from acute and convalescent COVID-19 was sourced from the United States, Italy and Spain.

The data were produced by immunoSEQ multiplex PCR, yet TCRdb's version contains in-frame clones alone and is incomplete. The table has more than 300,000 clones, 90% seen once. V lost 10 bases and J 8 bases, leaving 14 bases between the germline ends. Germline V gene sequence: CDR1 MDHEN, CDR2 SYDVKM. CDR3 length: 11 residues. This sequence originates from a woman in her 40s with COVID-19, enrolled during active disease. V gene TRBV28 combines with J gene TRBJ1-2, with D possibly TRBD1 on 5 matching bases. The material sequenced was peripheral blood. The DNA for the CDR3 is TGTGCCACTACGCAGGGTTACGGCTACACCTTC. Translated, it gives CATTQGYGYTF.